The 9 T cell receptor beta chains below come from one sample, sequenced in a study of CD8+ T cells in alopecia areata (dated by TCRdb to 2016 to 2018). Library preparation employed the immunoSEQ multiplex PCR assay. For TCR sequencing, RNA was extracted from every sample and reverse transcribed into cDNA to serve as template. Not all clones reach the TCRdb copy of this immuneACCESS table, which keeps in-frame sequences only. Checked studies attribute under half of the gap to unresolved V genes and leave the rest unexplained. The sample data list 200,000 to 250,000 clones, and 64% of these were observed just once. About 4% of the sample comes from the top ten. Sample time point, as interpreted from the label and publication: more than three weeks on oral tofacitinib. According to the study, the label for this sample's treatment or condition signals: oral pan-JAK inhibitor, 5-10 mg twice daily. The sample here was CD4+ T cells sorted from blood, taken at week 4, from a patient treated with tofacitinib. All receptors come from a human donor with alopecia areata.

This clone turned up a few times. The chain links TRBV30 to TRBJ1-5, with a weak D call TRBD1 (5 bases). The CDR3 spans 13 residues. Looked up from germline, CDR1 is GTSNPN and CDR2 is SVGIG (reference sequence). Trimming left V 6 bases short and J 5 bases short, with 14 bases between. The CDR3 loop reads CACSREYDQPQHF. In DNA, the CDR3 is TGTGCCTGCAGCAGGGAGTATGATCAGCCCCAGCATTTT.

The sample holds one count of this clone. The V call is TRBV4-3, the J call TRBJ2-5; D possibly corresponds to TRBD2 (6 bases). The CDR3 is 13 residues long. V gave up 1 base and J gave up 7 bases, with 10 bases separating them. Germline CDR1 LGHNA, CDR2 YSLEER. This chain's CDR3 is CASSQGNGGTQYF. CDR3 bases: TGCGCCAGCAGCCAAGGGAACGGGGGGACCCAGTACTTC.

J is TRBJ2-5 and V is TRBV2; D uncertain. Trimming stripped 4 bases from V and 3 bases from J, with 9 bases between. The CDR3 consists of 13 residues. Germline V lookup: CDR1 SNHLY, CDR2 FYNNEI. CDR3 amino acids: CASSVAREETQYF. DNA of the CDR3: TGTGCCAGCAGTGTCGCCAGAGAAGAGACCCAGTACTTC. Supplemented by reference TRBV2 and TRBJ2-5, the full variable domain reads EPEVTQTPSHQVTQMGQEVILRCVPISNHLYFYWYRQILGQKVEFLVSFYNNEISEKSEIFDDQFSVERPDGSNFTLKIRSTKLEDSAMYFCASSVAREETQYFGPGTRLLVL.

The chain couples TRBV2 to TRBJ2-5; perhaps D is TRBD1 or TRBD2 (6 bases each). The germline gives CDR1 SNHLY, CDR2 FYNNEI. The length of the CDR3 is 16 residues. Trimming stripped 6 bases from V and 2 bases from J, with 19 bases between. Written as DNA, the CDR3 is TGTGCCAGCAGCCGAAGGATAGGGGGGAAGCAAGAGACCCAGTACTTC. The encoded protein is CASSRRIGGKQETQYF.

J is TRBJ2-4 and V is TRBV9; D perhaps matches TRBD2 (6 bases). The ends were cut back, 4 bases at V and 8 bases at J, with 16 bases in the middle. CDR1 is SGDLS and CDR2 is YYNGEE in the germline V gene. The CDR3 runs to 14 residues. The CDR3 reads CASSSDGGRDIQYF. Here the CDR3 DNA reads TGTGCCAGCAGCAGCGACGGGGGTCGGGACATTCAGTACTTC.

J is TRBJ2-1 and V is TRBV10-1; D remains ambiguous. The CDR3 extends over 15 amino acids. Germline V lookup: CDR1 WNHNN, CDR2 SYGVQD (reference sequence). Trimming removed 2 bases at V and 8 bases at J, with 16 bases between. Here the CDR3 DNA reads TGCGCCAGCAGTGAGGGCAACCTCCCCTTTCATGAGCAGTTCTTC. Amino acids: CASSEGNLPFHEQFF.

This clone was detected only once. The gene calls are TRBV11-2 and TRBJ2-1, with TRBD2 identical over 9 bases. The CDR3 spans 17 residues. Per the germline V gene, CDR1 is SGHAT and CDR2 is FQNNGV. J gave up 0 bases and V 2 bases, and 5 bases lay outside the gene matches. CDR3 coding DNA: TGTGCCAGCAGCTTACTAGCGGGGACGAGCTCCTACAATGAGCAGTTCTTC. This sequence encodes CASSLLAGTSSYNEQFF.

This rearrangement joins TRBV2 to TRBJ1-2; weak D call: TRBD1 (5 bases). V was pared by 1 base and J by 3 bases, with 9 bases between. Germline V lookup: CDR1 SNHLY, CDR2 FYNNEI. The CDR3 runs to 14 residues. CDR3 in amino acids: CASSEDRSYYGYTF. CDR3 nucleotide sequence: TGTGCCAGCAGTGAAGACAGGTCGTACTATGGCTACACCTTC.

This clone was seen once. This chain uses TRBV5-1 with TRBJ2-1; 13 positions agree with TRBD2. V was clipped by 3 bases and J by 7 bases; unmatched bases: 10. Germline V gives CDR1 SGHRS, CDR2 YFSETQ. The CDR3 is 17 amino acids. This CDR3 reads CASSYTSGGASRNEQFF. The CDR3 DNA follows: TGCGCCAGCAGCTATACTAGCGGGGGGGCCTCGCGGAATGAGCAGTTCTTC. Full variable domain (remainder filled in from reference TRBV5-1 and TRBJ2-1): KAGVTQTPRYLIKTRGQQVTLSCSPISGHRSVSWYQQTPGQGLQFLFEYFSETQRNKGNFPGRFSGRQFSNSRSEMNVSTLELGDSALYLCASSYTSGGASRNEQFFGPGTRLTVL.